The subject of this entry is one TCR beta chain. The sample originates from a study of CD8+ T cells in alopecia areata. cDNA prepared by RNA extraction and subsequent reverse transcription served as the template for sequencing. The protocol was immunoSEQ multiplex PCR, while the TCRdb copy is restricted to in-frame clones and leaves out a portion. Here the sample spans 120,000 to 150,000 clones, less than 75% being singletons. Trimming removed 4 bases from V and 11 bases from J, with 20 bases in between. Germline V gives CDR1 SEHNR, CDR2 FQNEAQ (reference sequence). This CDR3 is 14 amino acids long. The receptor was isolated from a human donor in good health. The sample was CD8+ T cells sorted from blood. The chain recombines TRBV7-9 with TRBJ1-1; D is possibly TRBD1 (5 bases). The CDR3 sequence is CASSSPGAPDSAFF. The CDR3 region has the DNA TGTGCCAGCAGCTCACCCGGGGCTCCCGATAGCGCTTTCTTT.